Below, one T cell receptor (beta chain) is given with its context. In this sample, this clone turned up once. Its antigen is not yet known. Base qualities are not at hand, and no much larger clone is one base apart. The data are from a study of T cell responses to AZD1222 COVID-19 vaccine (dated by TCRdb to the early 2020s). Study-level background: TCR sequencing covered more than 230 trial participants: 200 to 220 given two doses of AZD1222 and 26 given two doses of MenACWY control vaccine. Trial participants were enrolled into age subgroups of 18-55, 56-69 and 70-plus years, which contained around 150, 28 and 57 TCR-sequenced participants, respectively. General study outcomes and caveats: The vaccine-associated CD4 TCRs covered the entire spike protein, and the dominant responses fell in regions 160-218 and 743-854. Conclusions about previously exposed vaccinees are limited, since just five to seven AZD1222 recipients were seropositive for SARS-CoV-2 at baseline. Because no samples from the day 14 peak response were available, repertoires could be characterized only after the peak T cell response. In the small 56-69-year group, the increase in depth fell short of significance, most likely because of low power. Spike-specific TCR breadth and depth rose significantly after two AZD1222 doses compared with day 0 and with MenACWY recipients. Most participants were white British and females outnumbered males, and the authors suggested that clonal diversity may have been underestimated. Epitopes outside the regions mutated in the B.1.351 and B.1.1.7 variants were reportedly recognized by nearly half of the unique spike-specific TCRs.

The CDR3 regions of human TCRbeta chains were analyzed by immunosequencing. In the source study's methods: Repertoire TCRs were matched against a reference library of SARS-CoV-2-specific TCRs generated with the MIRA antigen-specificity platform. Breadth was defined as the fraction of unique TCRs that were SARS-CoV-2-associated, and depth was defined as the fraction of total T cells that were SARS-CoV-2-associated. Using the MIRA data, every spike-specific TCR was mapped to the spike region that the TCR reacted to and assigned to either a CD4 or a CD8 class. Log10-transformed breadth and depth values were compared by one-way ANOVA with Sidak's multiple comparisons tests. TCRdb retrieved this table from immuneACCESS and kept in-frame rearrangements only. Not all clones are present; in checked studies, unresolved V genes account for under half, and no reason is known for the remainder. The V and J calls and clone size were taken over from that table, and D and trimming were inferred from the DNA. The sample includes about 150,000 clones, with around 90% observed a single time. The top ten clones comprise about 3.3% of the sample.

CDR1 SGDLS and CDR2 YYNGEE were looked up in the germline V gene. Including the terminal cysteine and phenylalanine, the CDR3 comprises 13 residues. Of the read, only the CDR3 DNA is kept; its 39 bases are in frame from base 1. V and J are truncated by 4 bases and 0 bases respectively, leaving an intervening sequence of 8 bases. The meaning of the sample's time point label: about 28 days (+/-7) after the second vaccine dose. AZD1222 recipients given second doses at about 4 weeks or at about 12 weeks were pooled, since spike-specific TCR depth and breadth were not found to differ between the two schedules. Vaccinee samples were obtained from the UK trials COV001 and COV002, which included a single-blind randomized controlled phase 2/3 trial of AZD1222 (ChAdOx1 nCoV-19) in healthy adults. For TCRbeta chain sequencing, PBMC samples were collected from trial participants at day 0 and at day 28 after the second dose.

This material consisted of peripheral blood, taken 28 days after the second AZD1222 dose. The sequence was obtained from an adult who received the AZD1222 COVID-19 vaccine. The rearrangement combines TRBV9 with TRBJ2-7; the D gene remains uncertain. Here the CDR3 is given as CASSPASSYEQYF. The DNA sequence is TGTGCCAGCAGCCCTGCCAGCTCCTACGAGCAGTACTTC. When the CDR3 is completed using the reference TRBV9 and TRBJ2-7 genes on either side, the full variable domain is DSGVTQTPKHLITATGQRVTLRCSPRSGDLSVYWYQQSLDQGLQFLIQYYNGEERAKGNILERFSAQQFPDLHSELNLSSLELGDSALYFCASSPASSYEQYFGPGTRLTVT.